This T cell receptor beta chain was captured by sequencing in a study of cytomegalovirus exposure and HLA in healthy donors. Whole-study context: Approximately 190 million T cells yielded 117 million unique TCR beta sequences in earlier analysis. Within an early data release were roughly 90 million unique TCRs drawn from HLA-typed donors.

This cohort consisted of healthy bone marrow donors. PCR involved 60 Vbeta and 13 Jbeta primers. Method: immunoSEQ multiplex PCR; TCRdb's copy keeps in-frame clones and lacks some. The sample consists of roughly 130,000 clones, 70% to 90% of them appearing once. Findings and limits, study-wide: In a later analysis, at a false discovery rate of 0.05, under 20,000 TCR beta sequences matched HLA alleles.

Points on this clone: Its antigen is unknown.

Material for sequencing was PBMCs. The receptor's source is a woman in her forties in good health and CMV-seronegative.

CDR3 sequence reads: CASSLEGQTLNTGELFF. The CDR3 DNA is TGCGCCAGCAGCTTGGAGGGACAGACCTTAAACACCGGGGAGCTGTTTTTT. The J gene is TRBJ2-2, the V gene TRBV5-1; 7 nucleotides match TRBD1. The CDR3 runs 17 residues. Germline trimming cut 0 bases from V and 2 bases from J; bases unmatched to any gene: 7. Germline values: CDR1 SGHRS, CDR2 YFSETQ.